This TCR beta chain was identified in a study of blood T cells in healthy people across ages. Study-wide results and limits: Long-lived donors exceeded aged donors in naive CD4+ cells and diversity.

Isolated PBMCs totaled at least 7 million in each sample. Per the germline V gene, CDR1 is MNHEY and CDR2 is SVGAGI. The CDR3 spans 15 residues. V lost 6 bases and J lost 7; bases outside the gene matches: 11. This clonotype was detected a few times. Its target is unknown. A second PCR of about 6 to 12 cycles used a sample-barcoded 5' primer and a J-beta primer mix. Each cDNA molecule was tagged by a template-switch adaptor with 12 random nucleotides. TCRdb re-called the 5' RACE reads with MiXCR, one entry per CDR3 protein. The sample shows 1.2 million to 1.5 million distinct CDR3 sequences, 42% of them seen only once.

The TCR was taken from a woman aged 18-35 years in good health. The chain employs TRBV6-5 and TRBJ2-1, with 8 positions matching TRBD1. Sequenced sample: blood. The CDR3 loop is CASRSDRGGGNEQFF. The CDR3 nucleotides read TGTGCCAGCAGATCAGACAGGGGTGGGGGAAATGAGCAGTTCTTC.